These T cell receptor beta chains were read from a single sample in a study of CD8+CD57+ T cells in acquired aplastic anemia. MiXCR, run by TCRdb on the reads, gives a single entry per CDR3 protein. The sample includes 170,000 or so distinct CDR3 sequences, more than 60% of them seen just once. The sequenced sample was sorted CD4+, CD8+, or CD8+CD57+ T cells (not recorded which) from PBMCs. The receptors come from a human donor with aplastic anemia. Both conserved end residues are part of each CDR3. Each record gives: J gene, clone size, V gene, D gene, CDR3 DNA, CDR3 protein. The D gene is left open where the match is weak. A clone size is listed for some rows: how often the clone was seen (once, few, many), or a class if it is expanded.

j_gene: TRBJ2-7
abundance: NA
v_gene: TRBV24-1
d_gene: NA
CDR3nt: TGTGCCACCAGTGCCGCACAGGGTGGCGAGCAGTACTTC
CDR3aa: CATSAAQGGEQYF

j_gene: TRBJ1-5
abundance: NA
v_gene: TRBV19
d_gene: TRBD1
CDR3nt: TGTGCCAGTAGTTTGGGACAGGGGATAAATCAGCCCCAGCATTTT
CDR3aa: CASSLGQGINQPQHF

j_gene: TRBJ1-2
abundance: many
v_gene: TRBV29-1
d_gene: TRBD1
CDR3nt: TGCAGCGTTATGACAGGGCACTATGGCTACACCTTC
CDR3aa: CSVMTGHYGYTF

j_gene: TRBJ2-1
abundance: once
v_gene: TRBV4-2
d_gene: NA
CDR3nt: TGTGCCAGCAGCCAGGAGATGGAACTGTTCGAGCAGTTCTTC
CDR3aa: CASSQEMELFEQFF

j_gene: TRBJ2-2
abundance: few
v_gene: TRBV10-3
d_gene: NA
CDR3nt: TGTGCCATCAGTGACGGGGCATCGGGGGAGCTGTTTTTT
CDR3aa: CAISDGASGELFF

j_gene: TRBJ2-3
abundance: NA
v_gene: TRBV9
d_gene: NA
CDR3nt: TGTGCCAGCAGCGTATACGTTAAAACTAGCACAGATACGCAGTATTTT
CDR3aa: CASSVYVKTSTDTQYF

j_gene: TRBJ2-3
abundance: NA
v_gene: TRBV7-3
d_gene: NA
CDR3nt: TGTCAGACCGGGGGCGAGGCAGATACGCAGTATTTT
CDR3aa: CQTGGEADTQYF

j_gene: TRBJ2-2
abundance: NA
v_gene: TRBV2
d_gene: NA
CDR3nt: TGTGCCAGCAGCTCTGGGACAACGAACACCGGGGAGCTGTTTTTT
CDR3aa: CASSSGTTNTGELFF

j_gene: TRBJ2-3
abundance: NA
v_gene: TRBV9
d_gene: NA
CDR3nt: TGTGCCAGCATCGTAGGTCCAGGGGGCACAGATACGCAGTATTTT
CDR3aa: CASIVGPGGTDTQYF

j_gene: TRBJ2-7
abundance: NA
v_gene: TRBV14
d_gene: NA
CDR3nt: TGTGCCAGCGGCTTATCCGTCTACGAGCAGTACTTC
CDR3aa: CASGLSVYEQYF

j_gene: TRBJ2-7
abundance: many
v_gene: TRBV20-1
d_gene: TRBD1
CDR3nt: TGCAGTGCTGAGACGGGGACAGGGGGGTCCTACGAGCAGTACTTC
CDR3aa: CSAETGTGGSYEQYF

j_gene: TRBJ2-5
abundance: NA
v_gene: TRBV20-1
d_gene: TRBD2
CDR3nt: TGCAGTGCTAGGCGGCGGGGGGAGACCCAGTACTTC
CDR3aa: CSARRRGETQYF

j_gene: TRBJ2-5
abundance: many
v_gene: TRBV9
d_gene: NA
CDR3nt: TGTGCCAGCAGCGTAGAAGCGGCAGAGACCCAGTACTTC
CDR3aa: CASSVEAAETQYF

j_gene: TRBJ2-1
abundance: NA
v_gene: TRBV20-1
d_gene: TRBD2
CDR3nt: TGCAGTGCTAGAGAGATCCTAGCGGCTTACAATGAGCAGTTCTTC
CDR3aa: CSAREILAAYNEQFF

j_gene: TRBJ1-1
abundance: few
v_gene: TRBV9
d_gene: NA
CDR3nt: TGTGCCAGCAGCTCTGCAAAACAGCCTGCTTTCTTT
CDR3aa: CASSSAKQPAFF

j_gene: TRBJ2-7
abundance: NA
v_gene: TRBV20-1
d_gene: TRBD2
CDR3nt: TGCAGTGCTACCGCCTTCGGGACTAGCGGACCAGGGGAGCAGTACTTC
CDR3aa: CSATAFGTSGPGEQYF

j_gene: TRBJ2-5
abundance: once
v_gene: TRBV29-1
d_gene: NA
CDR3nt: TGCAGCGTCCGGATCGGAGAGACCCAGTACTTC
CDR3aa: CSVRIGETQYF

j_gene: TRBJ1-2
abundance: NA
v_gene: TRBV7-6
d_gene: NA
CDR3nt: TGTGCCAGCAGCCCCGCCGGGAAGTACGGCTACACCTTC
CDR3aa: CASSPAGKYGYTF

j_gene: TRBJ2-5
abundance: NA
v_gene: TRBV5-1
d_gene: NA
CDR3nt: TGCGCCAGCAGCTTAATTGTCTCAGAGACCCAGTACTTC
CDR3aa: CASSLIVSETQYF